A single sample gave rise to the 28 T cell receptor beta chains below, sequenced in a study of early T cells in non-severe SARS-CoV-2 infection. In TCRdb, the 5' RACE reads were re-called with MiXCR into one record per CDR3 protein. The top ten clones hold 4.4% of a sample with around 83,000 distinct CDR3 sequences, approximately 12% of them seen once. The starting material was whole blood, obtained at baseline. These TCRs come from an adult who was a healthcare worker with PCR-confirmed SARS-CoV-2 infection or an uninfected control (not recorded which).

V gene TRBV5-1 combines with J gene TRBJ2-7, with D perhaps matching TRBD2 (5 bases). Germline V gene data show CDR1 as SGHRS and CDR2 as YFSETQ. CDR3 length: 16 residues. V was trimmed by 0 bases and J by 9 bases, leaving 22 bases between them. CDR3 protein: CASSLEVRVDIRGQYF. For the CDR3, the DNA is TGCGCCAGCAGCTTGGAGGTCCGGGTCGACATCCGGGGGCAGTACTTC.

This clonotype was counted between two and nine times. The gene calls are TRBV7-2 and TRBJ1-1, with 12 nucleotides matching TRBD1. The CDR3 is made up of 14 amino acids. From germline, CDR1 is SGHTA and CDR2 FQGNSA. J lost 7 bases, V lost 4 bases, and 4 bases had no gene match. As DNA, the CDR3 is TGTGCCAGCAGCTCCAGGGACAGGGGGCTTGAAGCTTTCTTT. Amino acids: CASSSRDRGLEAFF.

In its sample, this clonotype was seen many times. The chain's CDR3 is CSASEGLRGTQYF. Written as DNA, the CDR3 is TGCAGTGCTAGTGAGGGACTCCGAGGTACGCAGTATTTT. The J gene is TRBJ2-3, the V gene TRBV20-1; weak D call: TRBD2 (6 bases). The germline V gene encodes CDR1 DFQATT and CDR2 SNEGSKA (reference sequence). CDR3 length equals 13 residues. V was pared by 3 bases and J by 8 bases, with 15 bases between.

This clonotype occurred many times. V usage is TRBV2 and J usage is TRBJ1-1; D ambiguous. The CDR3 sequence is 12 residues long. Germline V gene data show CDR1 as SNHLY and CDR2 as FYNNEI. V was clipped by 3 bases and J by 5 bases, with 7 bases between them. DNA of the CDR3: TGTGCCAGCAGTGAGGTGGGGACTGAAGCTTTCTTT. Protein: CASSEVGTEAFF.

Details on this clonotype: Since a much larger clone is just one base distant, this may be a read error. V usage is TRBV7-9 and J usage is TRBJ2-7; either TRBD1 or TRBD2 may fit D (5 bases each). Germline CDR1 is SEHNR and CDR2 is FQNEAQ (reference sequence). The CDR3 runs 15 residues. This CDR3 reads CASSAPGALPYGQYF. Here the CDR3 DNA reads TGTGCCAGCAGCGCGCCCGGGGCTTTACCCTACGGGCAGTACTTC.

The chain carries TRBV12-3 or TRBV12-4 and TRBJ2-5; tentatively, D is TRBD1 (5 bases). The length of the CDR3 is 16 residues. V lost 2 bases, J lost 1 base, and 14 bases lay in between. The CDR3 DNA is TGTGCCAGCAGTTTAAACATAGGACACCCCCAAGAGACCCAGTACTTC. It codes for CASSLNIGHPQETQYF.

This clonotype showed up just once. This sequence joins TRBV6-2 or TRBV6-3 and TRBJ2-7, with unresolved D. Germline V gene lookup returns CDR1 MNHEY and CDR2 SVGEGT. With 4 bases removed from V and 11 bases from J, the gap between germline ends came to 12 bases. This CDR3 region has 11 residues. CDR3 nucleotides: TGTGCCAGCAGTTCCCGCGACAAGGAGTACTTC. Its translation is CASSSRDKEYF.

The count of this clonotype is one. The germline gene is not matched at one end of the junction; a read error may be the cause. This chain joins TRBV6-1 and TRBJ1-6, with D possibly matching TRBD1 (5 bases). From germline, CDR1 is MNHNS and CDR2 SASEGT. CDR3 length: 14 amino acids. The CDR3 sequence is CVSTLTRGESPLHF. CDR3 DNA sequence: TGTGTCAGCACCCTGACTCGAGGGGAGTCACCCCTCCACTTT.

This clonotype was counted many times. This chain connects TRBV27 to TRBJ2-3, with D perhaps being TRBD1 or TRBD2 (5 bases each). The V gene's germline CDR1 is MNHEY and CDR2 SMNVEV (reference sequence). V lost 1 base and J 8 bases, leaving 16 bases between the germline ends. The CDR3 is made up of 15 amino acids. The CDR3 DNA reads as TGTGCCAGCAGTTTATGGGGGAGTGAAAAGGGTACGCAGTATTTT. This sequence encodes CASSLWGSEKGTQYF.

There are many counts of this clonotype. The V gene is TRBV29-1, the J gene TRBJ2-7; 8 nucleotides agree with TRBD2. This CDR3 is 10 amino acids long. Germline V gene sequence: CDR1 SQVTM, CDR2 ANQGSEA. Trimming at V came to 6 bases and at J to 11 bases, leaving 6 bases not matched to a gene. In DNA form, the CDR3 reads TGCAGCGTATATAGCGGGAAAAAGTACTTC. The encoded protein is CSVYSGKKYF.

The V gene is TRBV12-3 or TRBV12-4, the J gene TRBJ1-1; D perhaps matches TRBD1 (6 bases). The CDR3 has 13 residues. The ends were cut back, 6 bases at V and 3 bases at J, with 11 bases in the middle. This CDR3 reads CASRLPGDTEAFF. Here the CDR3 DNA reads TGTGCCAGCAGACTCCCAGGGGACACTGAAGCTTTCTTT.

This clonotype has a handful of counts. This sequence joins TRBV10-3 and TRBJ2-5; 9 positions match TRBD1. The CDR3 length is 14 residues. CDR1 ENHRY and CDR2 SYGVKD come from the germline V gene. V was pared by 6 bases and J by 4 bases, with 6 bases of the junction left unmatched. CDR3 sequence (DNA): TGTGCCATCAGGCCGGGACAGGGAGCAGAGACCCAGTACTTC. The encoded protein is CAIRPGQGAETQYF.

This clonotype was picked up a small number of times. The genes are TRBV4-1 and TRBJ1-2, with 9 bases identical to TRBD1. Looked up from germline, CDR1 is MGHRA and CDR2 is YSYEKL. The CDR3 extends over 15 amino acids. V lost 1 base and J lost 4; bases outside the gene matches: 4. In nucleotides, the CDR3 is TGCGCCAGCAGCCAAGGGACAGGGGCTGTCTATGGCTACACCTTC. It translates to CASSQGTGAVYGYTF.

This clonotype has only a few counts. This chain links TRBV20-1 with TRBJ2-7; no definite D call. Germline lookup yields CDR1 DFQATT and CDR2 SNEGSKA (reference sequence). With 0 bases removed from V and 5 bases from J, the gap between germline ends came to 5 bases. CDR3 length: 11 residues. This CDR3 reads CSARDVNEQYF. The DNA for the CDR3 is TGCAGTGCTAGAGATGTAAACGAGCAGTACTTC.

The chain employs TRBV28 and TRBJ1-4, with D unclear. The CDR3 is 12 amino acids. Trimming removed 6 bases at V and 6 bases at J, with 8 bases between. Germline assignment: CDR1 MDHEN and CDR2 SYDVKM. CDR3 residues: CASRASYEKLFF. CDR3 sequence (DNA): TGTGCCAGCAGGGCTAGTTATGAAAAACTGTTTTTT.

This clonotype was recorded a few times. The V gene is TRBV12-3 or TRBV12-4, the J gene TRBJ2-4; 8 nucleotides agree with TRBD2. The V segment lost 6 bases and the J segment 1 base; nucleotides outside the gene matches: 5. This CDR3 spans 15 amino acids. The CDR3 loop is CASSSGSGAKNIQYF. The DNA of the CDR3 is TGTGCCAGCAGCAGCGGGAGCGGGGCCAAAAACATTCAGTACTTC.

This clonotype showed up just a few times. The chain joins TRBV3-1 to TRBJ1-5; D remains ambiguous. V lost 2 bases and J lost 4, with 6 bases in between. Germline V lookup: CDR1 LGHDT, CDR2 YNNKEL (reference sequence). The CDR3 runs to 13 residues. CDR3 DNA: TGTGCCAGCAGCCAATCCCCGAATCAGCCCCAGCATTTT. Protein product: CASSQSPNQPQHF. Complete variable domain (other parts from reference TRBV3-1 and TRBJ1-5): DTAVSQTPKYLVTQMGNDKSIKCEQNLGHDTMYWYKQDSKKFLKIMFSYNNKELIINETVPNRFSPKSPDKAHLNLHINSLELGDSAVYFCASSQSPNQPQHFGDGTRLSIL.

The sample holds many counts of this clonotype. The genes are TRBV9 and TRBJ2-4; TRBD1 aligns across 11 bases. Germline V gene data show CDR1 as SGDLS and CDR2 as YYNGEE. The CDR3 consists of 14 residues. V shed 4 bases, J shed 7 bases, and the junction held 4 bases outside the gene matches. The chain's CDR3 is CASSQRTGGNIQYF. The CDR3 DNA sequence: TGTGCCAGCAGCCAGCGGACAGGGGGCAACATTCAGTACTTC.

This clonotype was seen a few times. V and J are TRBV11-2 and TRBJ2-1; 15 bases map to TRBD2. V lost 5 bases and J lost 4; bases outside the gene matches: 9. This CDR3 has 18 residues. Germline CDR1 is SGHAT and CDR2 is FQNNGV. The CDR3 loop is CASSPRTSGGVIYNEQFF. Written as DNA, the CDR3 is TGTGCCAGCAGCCCACGGACTAGCGGGGGGGTTATTTACAATGAGCAGTTCTTC.

This clonotype was counted at least ten times. This chain connects TRBV2 to TRBJ2-5; D call uncertain. V lost 3 bases to trimming and J lost 1 base, with 12 bases between them. Germline CDR1 reads SNHLY; CDR2 reads FYNNEI. CDR3 length: 15 residues. The CDR3: CASSEWRYRQETQYF. Written as DNA, the CDR3 is TGTGCCAGCAGTGAGTGGCGTTATCGCCAAGAGACCCAGTACTTC.

This clonotype has a handful of counts. CDR3 region: CASSSQGAKDTQYF. The CDR3 bases are TGTGCCAGCAGCTCACAGGGGGCAAAAGATACGCAGTATTTT. The chain couples TRBV11-2 to TRBJ2-3; 9 positions match TRBD1. This CDR3 has 14 residues. The ends lost 4 bases at V and 5 bases at J; junction bases unmatched: 4. Germline values: CDR1 SGHAT, CDR2 FQNNGV.

The chain's CDR3 is CASSLAGGYGYTF. The CDR3 nucleotides read TGTGCCAGCAGCTTGGCAGGGGGCTATGGCTACACCTTC. The chain links TRBV5-4 to TRBJ1-2; 7 bases line up with TRBD1. V lost 0 bases to trimming and J lost 4 bases; unmatched junction nucleotides: 0. Germline assignment: CDR1 SGHNT and CDR2 YYREEE (reference sequence). The CDR3 is 13 residues long.

V and J are TRBV7-2 and TRBJ1-3; no clear D gene. V gave up 3 bases and J gave up 4 bases, with 7 bases separating them. Per the germline V gene, CDR1 is SGHTA and CDR2 is FQGNSA. This CDR3 comprises 13 residues. CDR3 DNA sequence: TGTGCCAGCAGCTTGACAATAGGAAACACCATATATTTT. It encodes CASSLTIGNTIYF.

This clonotype was detected ten times or more. The chain couples TRBV7-2 to TRBJ1-2; D remains ambiguous. Germline V lookup: CDR1 SGHTA, CDR2 FQGNSA. Trimming took off 9 bases at V and 9 bases at J, with 11 bases between the two ends. The CDR3 extends over 10 amino acids. The CDR3 reads CARGNYRYTF. In DNA form, the CDR3 reads TGTGCCAGGGGTAATTACCGCTACACCTTC. Drawing the rest from reference TRBV7-2 and TRBJ1-2, the complete variable domain is GAGVSQSPSNKVTEKGKDVELRCDPISGHTALYWYRQSLGQGLEFLIYFQGNSAPDKSGLPSDRFSAERTGGSVSTLTIQRTQQEDSAVYLCARGNYRYTFGSGTRLTVV.

This clonotype was seen ten or more times. This CDR3 reads CASSSVGTSVEQFF. Written as DNA, the CDR3 is TGTGCCAGCAGCTCTGTCGGGACTAGCGTTGAGCAGTTCTTC. This sequence joins TRBV7-9 and TRBJ2-1, with TRBD2 matching 10 bases. CDR1 is SEHNR, CDR2 FQNEAQ, per germline (reference sequence). V dropped 4 bases and J dropped 9; count of bases not matched to a gene: 6. The CDR3 contains 14 residues.

This rearrangement joins TRBV6-5 to TRBJ2-5; 10 bases are a match to TRBD2. The CDR3 length is 15 residues. Trimming cost V 5 bases and J 5 bases; bases outside gene matches: 8. Germline-derived CDR1 and CDR2 are MNHEY and SVGAGI. DNA for the CDR3: TGTGCCAGCAGTCGTACTAGCGGGGCTTTTGAGACCCAGTACTTC. Its translation: CASSRTSGAFETQYF.

A few counts support this clonotype. J is TRBJ2-2 and V is TRBV6-5, with D tentatively TRBD1 (6 bases). V shed 4 bases and J shed 4 bases, with 13 bases lying between them. The length of the CDR3 is 15 residues. The germline gives CDR1 MNHEY, CDR2 SVGAGI. The CDR3 loop reads CASSFYRVSTGELFF. DNA of the CDR3: TGTGCCAGCAGTTTCTACAGGGTTTCCACCGGGGAGCTGTTTTTT.

This clonotype was seen a few times. The chain carries TRBV7-3 and TRBJ2-5; no firm D call. Germline V lookup: CDR1 SGHTA, CDR2 FQGTGA. The length of the CDR3 is 13 residues. Trimming stripped 5 bases from V and 7 bases from J, with 14 bases between. The CDR3 spells CASSLQQMGTQYF. The CDR3 DNA is TGTGCCAGCAGCCTACAGCAGATGGGGACCCAGTACTTC.